These T cell receptor beta chains were read from a single sample in a study of cytomegalovirus exposure and HLA in healthy donors. Profiling relied on immunoSEQ multiplex PCR, and the TCRdb table lists in-frame clones only, not all of them. The sample spans about 64,000 clones; the ten largest clones claim around 3.6%. The material sequenced was PBMCs. Receptor source: a woman between 18 and 29 years old in good health and CMV-seronegative. Both conserved end residues are part of each CDR3. Fields, in order: V gene, D gene, J gene, CDR3 protein, CDR3 DNA. A D gene is named only where the DNA matches it firmly.

v_call: TRBV7-9; d_call: -; j_call: TRBJ1-4; cdr3_aa: CASTGARDDEKLFF; cdr3_nt: TGTGCCAGCACAGGGGCTCGGGACGATGAAAAACTGTTTTTT
v_call: TRBV4-2; d_call: TRBD2; j_call: TRBJ2-3; cdr3_aa: CASSQARVAGADTQYF; cdr3_nt: TGTGCCAGCAGCCAAGCACGGGTAGCGGGAGCAGATACGCAGTATTTT
v_call: TRBV7-7; d_call: -; j_call: TRBJ2-7; cdr3_aa: CASSLAETGFGEQYF; cdr3_nt: TGTGCTAGCAGCTTAGCGGAGACGGGGTTCGGCGAGCAGTACTTC
v_call: TRBV25-1; d_call: TRBD1; j_call: TRBJ1-2; cdr3_aa: CASTPRDRGGDYGYTF; cdr3_nt: TGTGCCAGTACTCCCCGGGACAGGGGCGGTGACTATGGCTACACCTTC
v_call: TRBV5-6; d_call: -; j_call: TRBJ2-1; cdr3_aa: CASSPGFGASEQFF; cdr3_nt: TGTGCCAGCAGCCCTGGTTTTGGGGCTAGTGAGCAGTTCTTC
v_call: TRBV7-2; d_call: TRBD1; j_call: TRBJ2-7; cdr3_aa: CASKGTAVSYEQYF; cdr3_nt: TGTGCCAGCAAGGGGACAGCGGTTTCCTACGAGCAGTACTTC
v_call: TRBV18; d_call: -; j_call: TRBJ1-1; cdr3_aa: CASSPGVDTEAFF; cdr3_nt: TGTGCCAGCTCACCCGGGGTGGACACTGAAGCTTTCTTT
v_call: TRBV4-1; d_call: TRBD1; j_call: TRBJ1-2; cdr3_aa: CASSQSPGTDYGYTF; cdr3_nt: TGCGCCAGCAGCCAGAGTCCAGGGACAGACTATGGCTACACCTTC
v_call: TRBV5-1; d_call: -; j_call: TRBJ2-5; cdr3_aa: CASKEGIAVETQYF; cdr3_nt: TGCGCCAGCAAGGAGGGGATAGCGGTAGAGACCCAGTACTTC
v_call: TRBV15; d_call: -; j_call: TRBJ2-2; cdr3_aa: CATSRDRGELFF; cdr3_nt: TGTGCCACCAGCAGAGACAGGGGAGAGCTGTTTTTT
v_call: TRBV5-1; d_call: TRBD1; j_call: TRBJ2-1; cdr3_aa: CASSLDRQGALRQYNEQFF; cdr3_nt: TGCGCCAGCAGCTTGGACAGACAGGGGGCCCTAAGGCAGTACAATGAGCAGTTCTTC
v_call: TRBV15; d_call: TRBD1; j_call: TRBJ1-2; cdr3_aa: CATSTPSGGQKHYGYTF; cdr3_nt: TGTGCCACCAGCACACCCAGTGGGGGACAGAAACACTATGGCTACACCTTC
v_call: TRBV10-1; d_call: TRBD1; j_call: TRBJ1-2; cdr3_aa: CASHGTGGLYGYTF; cdr3_nt: TGCGCCAGCCATGGGACAGGGGGGCTCTATGGCTACACCTTC
v_call: TRBV18; d_call: TRBD1; j_call: TRBJ2-6; cdr3_aa: CASIQGAQGANVLTF; cdr3_nt: TGTGCCAGTATACAGGGGGCGCAGGGGGCCAACGTCCTGACTTTC
v_call: TRBV6-5; d_call: TRBD2; j_call: TRBJ2-5; cdr3_aa: CASSTSGEETQYF; cdr3_nt: TGTGCCAGCAGTACTAGCGGGGAGGAGACCCAGTACTTC
v_call: TRBV6-1; d_call: TRBD1; j_call: TRBJ2-7; cdr3_aa: CASSEDRDSYEQYF; cdr3_nt: TGTGCCAGCAGTGAGGACAGGGACTCCTACGAGCAGTACTTC
v_call: TRBV6-4; d_call: TRBD2; j_call: TRBJ2-3; cdr3_aa: CASSDGGRATDTQYF; cdr3_nt: TGTGCCAGCAGTGACGGCGGGAGGGCCACAGATACGCAGTATTTT
v_call: TRBV10-1; d_call: -; j_call: TRBJ2-7; cdr3_aa: CASSGEGGHLPYEQYF; cdr3_nt: TGCGCCAGCAGTGGGGAAGGAGGGCACCTACCCTACGAGCAGTACTTC
v_call: TRBV29-1; d_call: -; j_call: TRBJ2-1; cdr3_aa: CSAPRGLLVDEQFF; cdr3_nt: TGCAGCGCCCCAAGGGGGTTGCTAGTCGATGAGCAGTTCTTC
v_call: TRBV27; d_call: -; j_call: TRBJ2-2; cdr3_aa: CASNTGWAGELFF; cdr3_nt: TGTGCCAGCAATACGGGTTGGGCCGGGGAGCTGTTTTTT
v_call: TRBV14; d_call: TRBD1; j_call: TRBJ1-2; cdr3_aa: CASSAGQVLSNYGYTF; cdr3_nt: TGTGCCAGCAGCGCGGGACAGGTCCTTTCCAACTATGGCTACACCTTC
v_call: TRBV6-6; d_call: -; j_call: TRBJ1-2; cdr3_aa: CASSYGRNPHYGYTF; cdr3_nt: TGTGCCAGCAGTTACGGCCGAAATCCCCACTATGGCTACACCTTC
v_call: TRBV4-1; d_call: -; j_call: TRBJ1-1; cdr3_aa: CASSQAQVNTEAFF; cdr3_nt: TGCGCCAGCAGCCAAGCGCAGGTGAACACTGAAGCTTTCTTT
v_call: TRBV28; d_call: TRBD1; j_call: TRBJ2-3; cdr3_aa: CASSLIEGAQTDTQYF; cdr3_nt: TGTGCCAGCAGTTTGATCGAGGGGGCGCAAACAGATACGCAGTATTTT
v_call: TRBV29-1; d_call: -; j_call: TRBJ1-1; cdr3_aa: CSVEVLGGRTEAFF; cdr3_nt: TGCAGCGTTGAAGTCCTCGGGGGGCGGACTGAAGCTTTCTTT
v_call: TRBV5-1; d_call: -; j_call: TRBJ2-2; cdr3_aa: CASSGGNGGGYTGELFF; cdr3_nt: TGCGCCAGCAGCGGGGGGAACGGTGGAGGGTACACCGGGGAGCTGTTTTTT
v_call: TRBV18; d_call: TRBD1; j_call: TRBJ1-5; cdr3_aa: CASSPSGTGGQPQHF; cdr3_nt: TGTGCCAGCTCACCATCAGGGACAGGCGGACAGCCCCAGCATTTT
v_call: TRBV30; d_call: TRBD1; j_call: TRBJ2-7; cdr3_aa: CAWRGQGHAYEQYF; cdr3_nt: TGTGCCTGGAGGGGACAGGGGCATGCCTACGAGCAGTACTTC
v_call: TRBV18; d_call: -; j_call: TRBJ1-1; cdr3_aa: CASSLNRDTEAFF; cdr3_nt: TGTGCCAGCTCACTAAACAGGGACACTGAAGCTTTCTTT
v_call: TRBV4-1; d_call: TRBD2; j_call: TRBJ2-3; cdr3_aa: CASSPGTTSTDTQYF; cdr3_nt: TGCGCCAGCAGCCCCGGGACTACTAGCACAGATACGCAGTATTTT
v_call: TRBV6-1; d_call: TRBD1; j_call: TRBJ2-2; cdr3_aa: CASSEQGAVGELFF; cdr3_nt: TGTGCCAGCAGTGAACAGGGGGCTGTCGGGGAGCTGTTTTTT
v_call: TRBV6-5; d_call: -; j_call: TRBJ1-1; cdr3_aa: CASSYQGNTEAFF; cdr3_nt: TGTGCCAGCAGTTACCAGGGGAACACTGAAGCTTTCTTT
v_call: TRBV4-1; d_call: TRBD2; j_call: TRBJ2-3; cdr3_aa: CASSQYGAGGRTDTQYF; cdr3_nt: TGCGCCAGCAGCCAGTATGGAGCGGGAGGGCGCACAGATACGCAGTATTTT